These T cell receptor beta chains were read from a single sample in a study of Graves' ophthalmopathy and Graves' hyperthyroidism. TCRdb redid the calling of the multiplex PCR reads with MiXCR, one entry per CDR3 protein. The sample lists roughly 500,000 distinct CDR3 sequences; about 15% were seen once. Sequencing was performed on blood. All receptors come from a woman aged 30 to 39 with Graves' ophthalmopathy. Both conserved end residues are part of each CDR3. The order of the fields is V gene, D gene, J gene, CDR3 length, clone size, CDR3 protein, CDR3 DNA. D genes are given only for firm matches. Clone size is shown for a subset of rows, as once, few, many or a class of expanded clone.

TRBV11-2	.	TRBJ2-7	13	few	CASSSSPTYEQYF	TGTGCCAGCAGCTCCTCACCTACCTACGAGCAGTACTTC
TRBV28	TRBD1	TRBJ2-4	15	many	CAIRPVGQGENIQYF	TGTGCCATCCGCCCGGTTGGGCAGGGGGAAAACATTCAGTACTTC
TRBV5-1	.	TRBJ1-6	15	many	CASSLATRINSPLHF	TGCGCCAGCAGCTTGGCCACACGGATAAATTCACCCCTCCACTTT
TRBV4-1	.	TRBJ2-2	14	many	CASSRGLFTGELFF	TGCGCCAGCAGCCGCGGCCTCTTTACCGGGGAGCTGTTTTTT
TRBV19	.	TRBJ1-1	14	many	CASSIVGDWSEAFF	TGTGCCAGTAGTATAGTTGGGGATTGGAGTGAAGCTTTCTTT
TRBV6-5	.	TRBJ1-3	16	many	CASSYSWGVDGNTIYF	TGTGCCAGCAGTTACTCCTGGGGGGTAGATGGAAACACCATATATTTT
TRBV20-1	TRBD2	TRBJ2-7	13	many	CSAIWVAGDEQYF	TGCAGTGCTATTTGGGTAGCGGGAGACGAGCAGTACTTC
TRBV19	.	TRBJ1-5	14	.	CASSRMGPHQPQHF	TGTGCCAGTAGTAGAATGGGCCCCCATCAGCCCCAGCATTTT
TRBV30	.	TRBJ2-7	11	many	CAWSAGLEQYF	TGTGCCTGGAGTGCAGGGCTCGAGCAGTACTTC
TRBV9	.	TRBJ1-1	15	many	CASSVGGAFNTEAFF	TGTGCCAGCAGCGTAGGGGGGGCGTTTAACACTGAAGCTTTCTTT
TRBV10-2	TRBD1	TRBJ1-3	13	many	CASSDRAGNTIYF	TGCGCCAGCAGCGACAGGGCAGGAAACACCATATATTTT
TRBV3-1	.	TRBJ1-2	16	few	CASSQLTRPSGYGYTF	TGTGCCAGCAGTCAGCTGACACGGCCGTCAGGCTATGGCTACACCTTC
TRBV11-3	.	TRBJ1-3	14	many	CASSPQGSGNTIYF	TGTGCCAGCAGCCCTCAGGGTTCTGGAAACACCATATATTTT
TRBV5-1	TRBD2	TRBJ2-1	18	once	CASNGGLAGDYSYNEQFF	TGCGCCAGCAACGGGGGGCTAGCGGGGGATTACTCCTACAATGAGCAGTTCTTC
TRBV12-3/TRBV12-4	.	TRBJ1-1	13	few	CASREDRNTEAFF	TGTGCCAGCAGAGAGGACAGAAACACTGAAGCTTTCTTT
TRBV20-1	TRBD1	TRBJ1-1	14	many	CSASVAGGNTEAFF	TGCAGTGCTAGTGTCGCAGGGGGGAATACTGAAGCTTTCTTT
TRBV11-1	TRBD2	TRBJ2-3	16	.	CASSSLAGLITDTQYF	TGTGCCAGCAGCTCATTAGCGGGCCTGATCACAGATACGCAGTATTTT
TRBV6-1	.	TRBJ1-5	14	many	CASSDAFTAQPQHF	TGTGCCAGCAGTGATGCCTTTACAGCTCAGCCCCAGCATTTT
TRBV28	.	TRBJ1-2	15	many	CASSLSLDRYYGYTF	TGTGCCAGCAGTTTATCTCTCGACAGGTACTATGGCTACACCTTC
TRBV6-4	TRBD2	TRBJ2-2	14	many	CASSTGTSPGELFF	TGTGCCAGCAGTACCGGGACTAGCCCCGGGGAGCTGTTTTTT
TRBV7-8	.	TRBJ2-7	14	.	CASSSIGVRGEQYF	TGTGCCAGCAGCTCTATCGGGGTTAGGGGCGAGCAGTACTTC
TRBV20-1	TRBD1	TRBJ2-5	14	many	CSAETGESGETQYF	TGCAGTGCTGAGACAGGGGAATCCGGAGAGACCCAGTACTTC
TRBV5-1	.	TRBJ2-7	16	many	CASSSPNSDSSYEQYF	TGCGCCAGCAGCTCACCAAACAGCGATTCCTCCTACGAGCAGTACTTC
TRBV27	.	TRBJ1-6	15	many	CASSTGLLIDSPLHF	TGTGCCAGCAGTACAGGGCTTCTAATCGATTCACCCCTCCACTTT
TRBV18	TRBD2	TRBJ2-7	15	.	CASSAGLAGGNEQYF	TGTGCCAGCTCAGCGGGACTAGCGGGAGGAAACGAGCAGTACTTC
TRBV30	.	TRBJ1-5	14	many	CAWGENLSNQPQHF	TGTGCCTGGGGAGAGAATCTAAGTAATCAGCCCCAGCATTTT
TRBV7-9	.	TRBJ1-2	15	many	CASRFEQGANYGYTF	TGTGCCAGCAGGTTCGAACAGGGTGCGAACTATGGCTACACCTTC
TRBV27	.	TRBJ2-4	15	few	CASATGPLAKNIQYF	TGTGCCAGCGCGACAGGACCTCTAGCCAAAAACATTCAGTACTTC
TRBV2	TRBD1	TRBJ1-5	13	.	CASRTGDHQPQHF	TGTGCCAGCAGGACAGGGGACCATCAGCCCCAGCATTTT
TRBV28	TRBD1	TRBJ1-1	14	.	CASSPFDRDTEAFF	TGTGCCAGCAGCCCGTTCGACAGGGACACTGAAGCTTTCTTT
TRBV6-5	.	TRBJ2-5	16	.	CASSYSGARDRETQYF	TGTGCCAGCAGTTACTCGGGGGCGCGAGACAGGGAGACCCAGTACTTC
TRBV30	.	TRBJ1-2	13	few	CACETSFRYGYTF	TGTGCCTGTGAAACATCTTTCCGCTATGGCTACACCTTC
TRBV6-1	TRBD2	TRBJ2-1	15	many	CASSEASGAYNEQFF	TGTGCCAGCAGTGAGGCTAGCGGAGCCTACAATGAGCAGTTCTTC
TRBV24-1	.	TRBJ1-5	13	many	CATADGLGQPQHF	TGTGCCACCGCAGATGGCTTGGGGCAGCCCCAGCATTTT
TRBV5-8	.	TRBJ1-2	15	many	CASSLPGLANYGYTF	TGTGCCAGCAGCTTGCCGGGACTCGCTAACTATGGCTACACCTTC
TRBV2	TRBD1	TRBJ2-2	15	few	CASILETGATGELFF	TGTGCCAGCATTCTCGAGACAGGGGCCACCGGGGAGCTGTTTTTT
TRBV30	TRBD1	TRBJ2-2	14	many	CAWKGQGDTGELFF	TGTGCCTGGAAGGGACAGGGGGACACCGGGGAGCTGTTTTTT
TRBV5-1	TRBD1	TRBJ1-2	14	many	CASTRDSVIYGYTF	TGCGCCAGCACCCGGGACAGCGTCATCTATGGCTACACCTTC
TRBV29-1	.	TRBJ1-2	13	many	CSVAGGFNYGYTF	TGCAGCGTAGCGGGGGGTTTTAACTATGGCTACACCTTC
TRBV27	.	TRBJ2-5	13	many	CASSANLVETQYF	TGTGCCAGCAGTGCCAATTTGGTAGAGACCCAGTACTTC
TRBV28	.	TRBJ1-6	15	many	CASSSPGRGNSPLHF	TGTGCCAGCAGTTCCCCGGGACGGGGTAATTCACCCCTCCACTTT
TRBV30	TRBD1	TRBJ2-2	14	.	CAWRRTGNTGELFF	TGTGCCTGGAGGAGGACAGGGAACACCGGGGAGCTGTTTTTT
TRBV2	.	TRBJ1-5	13	many	CASSVSDWRPQHF	TGTGCCAGCAGTGTCTCGGACTGGCGGCCCCAGCATTTT
TRBV30	.	TRBJ2-1	15	few	CAWSNLPGQHYEQFF	TGTGCCTGGAGCAACTTACCGGGACAACACTACGAGCAGTTCTTC
TRBV6-1	.	TRBJ1-6	14	few	CASSTGLGSSPLHF	TGTGCCAGCAGTACGGGGCTGGGCAGTTCACCCCTCCACTTT
TRBV6-1	.	TRBJ1-1	12	many	CASWGPGTEAFF	TGTGCCAGCTGGGGCCCGGGCACTGAAGCTTTCTTT
TRBV30	.	TRBJ1-1	12	.	CAWNLGHLEAFF	TGTGCCTGGAACCTGGGACACCTTGAAGCTTTCTTT
TRBV7-9	.	TRBJ1-6	17	many	CASSPKRRISLNSPLHF	TGTGCCAGCAGCCCTAAGCGACGAATCTCCTTAAATTCACCCCTCCACTTT
TRBV7-6	.	TRBJ1-4	13	many	CASSLGPDEKLFF	TGTGCCAGCAGCTTAGGACCGGACGAAAAACTGTTTTTT
TRBV11-3	.	TRBJ2-7	12	.	CASSLFWDEQYF	TGTGCCAGCAGTCTGTTTTGGGACGAGCAGTACTTC
TRBV28	.	TRBJ1-1	14	many	CASSPYRENTEAFF	TGTGCCAGCAGTCCTTACAGGGAGAACACTGAAGCTTTCTTT
TRBV2	.	TRBJ1-5	14	many	CASSGSHSNQPQHF	TGTGCCAGTTCGGGCAGCCATAGCAATCAGCCCCAGCATTTT
TRBV6-1	.	TRBJ1-1	16	many	CASSESVGLPNTEAFF	TGTGCCAGCAGTGAAAGCGTAGGACTCCCGAACACTGAAGCTTTCTTT